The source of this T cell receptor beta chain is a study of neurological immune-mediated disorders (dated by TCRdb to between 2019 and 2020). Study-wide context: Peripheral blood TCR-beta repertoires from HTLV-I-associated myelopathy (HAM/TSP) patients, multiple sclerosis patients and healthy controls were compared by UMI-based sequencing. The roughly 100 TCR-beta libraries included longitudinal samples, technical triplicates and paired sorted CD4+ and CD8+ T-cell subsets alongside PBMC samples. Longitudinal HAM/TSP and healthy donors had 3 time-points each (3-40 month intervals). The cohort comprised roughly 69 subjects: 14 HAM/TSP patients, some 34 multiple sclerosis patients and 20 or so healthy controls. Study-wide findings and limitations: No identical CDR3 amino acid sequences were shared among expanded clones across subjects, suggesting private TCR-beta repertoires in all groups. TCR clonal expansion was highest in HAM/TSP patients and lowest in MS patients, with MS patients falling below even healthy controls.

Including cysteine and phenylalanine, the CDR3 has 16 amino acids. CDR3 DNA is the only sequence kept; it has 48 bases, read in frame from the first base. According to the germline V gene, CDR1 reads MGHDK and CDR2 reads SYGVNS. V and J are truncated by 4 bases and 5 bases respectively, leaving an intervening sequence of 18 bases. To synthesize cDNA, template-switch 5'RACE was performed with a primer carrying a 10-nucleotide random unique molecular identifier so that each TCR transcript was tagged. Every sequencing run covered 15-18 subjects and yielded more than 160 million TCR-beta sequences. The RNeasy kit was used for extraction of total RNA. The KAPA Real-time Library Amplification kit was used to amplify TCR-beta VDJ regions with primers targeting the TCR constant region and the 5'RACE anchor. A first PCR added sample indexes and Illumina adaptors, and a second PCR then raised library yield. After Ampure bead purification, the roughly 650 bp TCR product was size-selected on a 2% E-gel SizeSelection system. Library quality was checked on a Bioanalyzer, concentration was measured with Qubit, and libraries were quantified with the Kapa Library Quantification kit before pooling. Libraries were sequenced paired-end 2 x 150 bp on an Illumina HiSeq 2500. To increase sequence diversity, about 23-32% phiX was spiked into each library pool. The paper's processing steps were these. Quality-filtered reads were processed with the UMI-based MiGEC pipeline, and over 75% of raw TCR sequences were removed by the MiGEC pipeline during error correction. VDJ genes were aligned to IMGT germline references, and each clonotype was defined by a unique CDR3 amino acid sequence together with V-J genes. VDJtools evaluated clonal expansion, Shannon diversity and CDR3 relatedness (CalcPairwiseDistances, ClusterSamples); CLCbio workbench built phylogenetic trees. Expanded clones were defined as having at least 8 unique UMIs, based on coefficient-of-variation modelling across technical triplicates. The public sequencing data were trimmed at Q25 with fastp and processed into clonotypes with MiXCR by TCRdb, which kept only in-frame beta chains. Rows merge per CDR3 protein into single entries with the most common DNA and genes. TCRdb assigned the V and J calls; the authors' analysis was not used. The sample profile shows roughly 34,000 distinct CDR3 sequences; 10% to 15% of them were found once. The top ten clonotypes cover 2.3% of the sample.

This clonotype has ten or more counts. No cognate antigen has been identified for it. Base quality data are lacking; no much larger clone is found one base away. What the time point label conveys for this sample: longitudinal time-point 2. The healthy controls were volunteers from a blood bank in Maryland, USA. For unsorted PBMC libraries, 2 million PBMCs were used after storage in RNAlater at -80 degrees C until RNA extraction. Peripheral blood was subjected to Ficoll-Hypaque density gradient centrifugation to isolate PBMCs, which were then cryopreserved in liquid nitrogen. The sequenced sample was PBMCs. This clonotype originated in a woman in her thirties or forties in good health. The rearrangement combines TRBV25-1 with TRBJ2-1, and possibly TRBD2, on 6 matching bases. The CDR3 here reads CASSGVMGGLNNEQFF. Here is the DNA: TGTGCCAGCAGTGGAGTTATGGGAGGTCTCAACAATGAGCAGTTCTTC. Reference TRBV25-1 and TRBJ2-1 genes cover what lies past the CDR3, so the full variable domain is EADIYQTPRYLVIGTGKKITLECSQTMGHDKMYWYQQDPGMELHLIHYSYGVNSTEKGDLSSESTVSRIRTEHFPLTLESARPSHTSQYLCASSGVMGGLNNEQFFGPGTRLTVL.